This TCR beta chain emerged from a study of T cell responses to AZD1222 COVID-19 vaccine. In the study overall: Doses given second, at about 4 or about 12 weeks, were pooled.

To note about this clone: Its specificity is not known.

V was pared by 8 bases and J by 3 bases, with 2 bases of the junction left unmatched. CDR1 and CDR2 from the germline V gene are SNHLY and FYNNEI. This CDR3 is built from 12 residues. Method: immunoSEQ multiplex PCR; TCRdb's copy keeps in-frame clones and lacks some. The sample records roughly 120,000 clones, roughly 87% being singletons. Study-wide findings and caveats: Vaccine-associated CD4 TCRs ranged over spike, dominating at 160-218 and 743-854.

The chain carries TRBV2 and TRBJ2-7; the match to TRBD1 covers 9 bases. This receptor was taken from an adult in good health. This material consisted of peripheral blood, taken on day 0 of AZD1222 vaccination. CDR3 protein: CASRDRVYEQYF. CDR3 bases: TGTGCCAGCCGGGACAGGGTCTACGAGCAGTACTTC.